A single sample gave rise to the 29 T cell receptor beta chains below, sequenced in a study of blood T cell repertoires in COVID-19. Produced via immunoSEQ multiplex PCR; TCRdb's table is partial and in-frame only. The sample lists under 250,000 clones; approximately 85% were seen once. Sequenced sample: peripheral blood. The receptors shown here come from a woman in her sixties or seventies with COVID-19, enrolled during active disease.

The V call is TRBV7-2, the J call TRBJ2-5; perhaps TRBD1 as D (7 bases). V lost 5 bases to trimming and J lost 1 base, with 17 bases between them. The germline V gene encodes CDR1 SGHTA and CDR2 FQGNSA. The CDR3 has 16 amino acids. The CDR3 here is CASSPQSQGGQETQYF. The CDR3 nucleotides read TGTGCCAGCAGCCCCCAGTCCCAGGGGGGCCAAGAGACCCAGTACTTC.

The chain combines TRBV28 with TRBJ1-2; 9 positions agree with TRBD1. In germline, CDR1 is MDHEN, CDR2 SYDVKM. The trim removed 4 bases at V and 4 bases at J, leaving 7 bases unmatched. CDR3 size: 15 residues. CDR3 sequence (DNA): TGTGCCAGCAGTTACCCTTCGACAGGGGGCTATGGCTACACCTTC. It translates to CASSYPSTGGYGYTF.

The sample holds one count of this clone. V usage is TRBV7-2 and J usage is TRBJ2-1, with TRBD2 matching 7 bases. The CDR3 consists of 15 residues. The junction had 4 bases not matched to a gene; V was cut back by 5 bases and J by 0 bases. Germline assignment: CDR1 SGHTA and CDR2 FQGNSA. CDR3 in amino acids: CASSPRGNSYNEQFF. As DNA, the CDR3 is TGTGCCAGCAGCCCGCGGGGGAACTCCTACAATGAGCAGTTCTTC.

The CDR3 coding sequence is TGCGCCAGCAGCCAAGACGGAGCCTCTGGAAACACCATATATTTT. As protein: CASSQDGASGNTIYF. The J gene is TRBJ1-3, the V gene TRBV4-1; no clear D. Germline values: CDR1 MGHRA, CDR2 YSYEKL. The CDR3 totals 15 residues. The ends were cut back, 0 bases at V and 0 bases at J, with 6 bases in the middle.

For the CDR3, the DNA is TGTGCCAGCAGTCCTTTATTCCAAGAGACCCAGTACTTC. Its protein product is CASSPLFQETQYF. The genes are TRBV2 and TRBJ2-5; D is ambiguous. Trimming shortened V by 5 bases and J by 1 base, and 8 bases separated the two germline ends. Per the germline V gene, CDR1 is SNHLY and CDR2 is FYNNEI. The CDR3 contains 13 residues. The entire variable domain, with the rest obtained from reference TRBV2 and TRBJ2-5, is as follows: EPEVTQTPSHQVTQMGQEVILRCVPISNHLYFYWYRQILGQKVEFLVSFYNNEISEKSEIFDDQFSVERPDGSNFTLKIRSTKLEDSAMYFCASSPLFQETQYFGPGTRLLVL.

The V gene is TRBV11-2, the J gene TRBJ2-1, with 8 positions matching TRBD1. In germline, CDR1 is SGHAT, CDR2 FQNNGV. This CDR3 has 15 amino acids. V trimming: 3 bases; J trimming: 7 bases; junction bases outside the gene matches: 8. Here the CDR3 DNA reads TGTGCCAGCAGCTTCCTCAGGGGGCGCGGAAATGAGCAGTTCTTC. Its protein is CASSFLRGRGNEQFF.

The rearrangement uses TRBV24-1 and TRBJ2-1, with a weak D call TRBD2 (5 bases). Looked up from germline, CDR1 is KGHDR and CDR2 is SFDVKD. V shed 5 bases and J shed 4 bases, with 11 bases lying between them. The CDR3 length is 14 residues. CDR3 sequence reads: CATSGGSMYNEQFF. The DNA of the CDR3 is TGTGCCACCAGTGGTGGGAGTATGTACAATGAGCAGTTCTTC.

In this sample, this clone turned up once. The CDR3 reads CASTYRDEQYF. The CDR3 DNA sequence: TGTGCCAGCACTTACAGGGACGAGCAGTACTTC. This chain connects TRBV28 to TRBJ2-7, with D tentatively TRBD1 (6 bases). CDR1 is MDHEN, CDR2 SYDVKM, per germline. The CDR3 consists of 11 residues. The germline V and J ends were trimmed by 7 bases and 5 bases, with 9 bases remaining between them. Full variable domain (outside the CDR3, taken from reference TRBV28 and TRBJ2-7): DVKVTQSSRYLVKRTGEKVFLECVQDMDHENMFWYRQDPGLGLRLIYFSYDVKMKEKGDIPEGYSVSREKKERFSLILESASTNQTSMYLCASTYRDEQYFGPGTRLTVT.

The V gene is TRBV10-3, the J gene TRBJ1-1, with 11 bases fitting TRBD1. The CDR3 has 16 amino acids. The V gene's germline CDR1 is ENHRY and CDR2 SYGVKD. V shed 6 bases, J shed 2 bases, and the junction held 8 bases outside the gene matches. This chain's CDR3 is CAIRPGQGDSNTEAFF. The CDR3 DNA is TGTGCCATCAGGCCGGGACAGGGGGATTCCAACACTGAAGCTTTCTTT.

V usage is TRBV28 and J usage is TRBJ1-3; 7 nucleotides agree with TRBD1. This CDR3 contains 16 residues. The V gene end was trimmed by 5 bases and the J gene end by 0 bases; junction bases not matched to a gene: 7. Per the germline V gene, CDR1 is MDHEN and CDR2 is SYDVKM. CDR3 loop: CASSLTGIYSGNTIYF. The DNA for the CDR3 is TGTGCCAGCAGTCTGACAGGGATTTACTCTGGAAACACCATATATTTT.

The chain joins TRBV28 to TRBJ1-5; no definite D call. The CDR3 has 15 residues. Germline V gives CDR1 MDHEN, CDR2 SYDVKM. The V end lost 2 bases, the J end lost 5 bases, and 13 bases lay between the germline ends. The CDR3 loop reads CASSLRVAVDQPQHF. CDR3 sequence (DNA): TGTGCCAGCAGTTTACGGGTGGCAGTTGATCAGCCCCAGCATTTT. Together with reference TRBV28 and TRBJ1-5, the CDR3 gives the full variable domain: DVKVTQSSRYLVKRTGEKVFLECVQDMDHENMFWYRQDPGLGLRLIYFSYDVKMKEKGDIPEGYSVSREKKERFSLILESASTNQTSMYLCASSLRVAVDQPQHFGDGTRLSIL.

V is TRBV7-2 and J is TRBJ2-7; 10 nucleotides match TRBD2. Trimming at V came to 1 base and at J to 4 bases, leaving 4 bases not matched to a gene. This CDR3 contains 15 residues. Per germline, CDR1 SGHTA and CDR2 FQGNSA. CDR3 region: CASSLGASGSYEQYF. CDR3 in DNA: TGTGCCAGCAGCTTAGGGGCTAGCGGGAGTTACGAGCAGTACTTC.

V gene TRBV9 combines with J gene TRBJ2-1, with TRBD2 matching over 9 bases. Trimming removed 0 bases from V and 4 bases from J; junction bases left unmatched: 8. The CDR3 covers 17 residues. Per germline, CDR1 SGDLS and CDR2 YYNGEE. The CDR3 coding sequence is TGTGCCAGCAGCGTAGGATTAGCGGGAGACGGTTACAATGAGCAGTTCTTC. Translated, it gives CASSVGLAGDGYNEQFF.

The V gene is TRBV5-1, the J gene TRBJ1-1; 11 bases align to TRBD1. CDR1 and CDR2 (germline): SGHRS, YFSETQ. The CDR3 covers 14 residues. V gave up 5 bases and J gave up 6 bases; unmatched junction bases: 6. CDR3 protein: CASRKDRGLAEAFF. The CDR3, as DNA: TGCGCCAGCAGAAAGGACAGGGGGCTTGCTGAAGCTTTCTTT.

The rearrangement links TRBV5-6 to TRBJ2-5, with 10 bases identical to TRBD2. Trimming removed 2 bases from V and 3 bases from J; junction bases left unmatched: 7. Germline CDR1 is SGHDT and CDR2 is YYEEEE. The CDR3 consists of 16 residues. DNA for the CDR3: TGTGCCAGCAGCTTTAGAGCGGGAGGGATAAAAGAGACCCAGTACTTC. Translated: CASSFRAGGIKETQYF.

This chain links TRBV28 with TRBJ2-1; unclear D gene. With 5 bases removed from V and 0 bases from J, the gap between germline ends came to 5 bases. Per the germline V gene, CDR1 is MDHEN and CDR2 is SYDVKM. CDR3 length: 13 residues. The CDR3 loop reads CASSLRSYNEQFF. The CDR3 DNA sequence: TGTGCCAGCAGTCTCCGCTCCTACAATGAGCAGTTCTTC.

There are a few counts of this clone. The V and J genes are TRBV28 and TRBJ2-7; D might be TRBD2 (6 bases). CDR3 size: 13 residues. Germline assignment: CDR1 MDHEN and CDR2 SYDVKM. V shed 4 bases and J shed 7 bases, with 14 bases lying between them. The CDR3 DNA follows: TGTGCCAGCAGTTCCCCGACTAGGCGAGAGCAGTACTTC. Residues: CASSSPTRREQYF.

V is TRBV6-5 and J is TRBJ2-7; TRBD2 agrees at 9 bases. Germline loops: CDR1 MNHEY, CDR2 SVGAGI. The CDR3 has 15 amino acids. V trimming: 6 bases; J trimming: 5 bases; junction bases outside the gene matches: 11. The CDR3 here is CASSPDSGRAHEQYF. For the CDR3, the DNA is TGTGCCAGCAGCCCCGATAGCGGGAGAGCCCACGAGCAGTACTTC.

This sequence joins TRBV18 and TRBJ1-3; D is unclear. V was cut by 6 bases and J by 3 bases, with 18 bases left in between. There are 16 residues in the CDR3. Germline V gene lookup returns CDR1 KGHSH and CDR2 LQKENI. The CDR3 protein is CASSLGPPGNGNTIYF. CDR3 nucleotides: TGTGCCAGCTCGCTGGGCCCGCCGGGAAATGGAAACACCATATATTTT.

The chain has TRBV5-4 and TRBJ1-5, with TRBD1 identical over 7 bases. CDR1 is SGHNT, CDR2 YYREEE, per germline (reference sequence). CDR3 size: 15 residues. Trimming at V came to 7 bases and at J to 5 bases, leaving 12 bases not matched to a gene. The CDR3 bases are TGTGCCAGCCTCGCGGGACAGCGAATTTATCAGCCCCAGCATTTT. This translates into CASLAGQRIYQPQHF.

The V gene is TRBV19, the J gene TRBJ2-3; 12 bases map to TRBD2. The J segment lost 6 bases and the V segment lost 8 bases, leaving 12 bases of the junction unmatched. CDR1 LNHDA and CDR2 SQIVND come from the germline V gene (reference sequence). This CDR3 is 16 amino acids long. The CDR3 DNA is TGTGCCAGTTCTCCGCCTAGCGGGAGGGCCAGGGATACGCAGTATTTT. Protein product: CASSPPSGRARDTQYF.

The chain carries TRBV7-9 and TRBJ2-3; the D is unclear. Germline CDR1 and CDR2: SEHNR and FQNEAQ (reference sequence). The V end was cut by 3 bases, the J end by 0 bases, with 13 bases between. The CDR3 runs 16 residues. CDR3 sequence (DNA): TGTGCCAGCAGCTTTGGGTTAGCCCTTAGCACAGATACGCAGTATTTT. It is translated as CASSFGLALSTDTQYF.

The rearrangement uses TRBV10-3 and TRBJ2-1; 10 bases are a match to TRBD1. Germline lookup yields CDR1 ENHRY and CDR2 SYGVKD. The CDR3 sequence is 13 residues long. Trimming cost V 6 bases and J 9 bases; bases outside gene matches: 5. The CDR3 loop reads CAISGTGDGEQFF. The CDR3 region has the DNA TGTGCCATCAGCGGGACAGGGGATGGTGAGCAGTTCTTC.

The V call is TRBV7-9, the J call TRBJ2-1; TRBD2 agrees at 7 bases. The CDR3 runs to 17 residues. CDR1 and CDR2 from the germline V gene are SEHNR and FQNEAQ (reference sequence). The V gene end was trimmed by 4 bases and the J gene end by 6 bases; junction bases not matched to a gene: 15. Here the CDR3 reads CASSSGREPTIRNEQFF. CDR3 DNA: TGTGCCAGCAGCTCTGGGAGGGAACCCACCATACGCAATGAGCAGTTCTTC.

J is TRBJ1-3 and V is TRBV5-1; D is unresolved. The CDR3 length is 11 residues. The germline V gene has CDR1 SGHRS and CDR2 YFSETQ. The ends were cut back, 7 bases at V and 3 bases at J, with 5 bases in the middle. This CDR3 reads CASRGGNTIYF. CDR3 bases: TGCGCCAGCCGAGGTGGAAACACCATATATTTT.

This clone showed up just a few times. V gene TRBV7-2 combines with J gene TRBJ2-3; D is unresolved. The CDR3 sequence is 12 residues long. Between the trimmed V and J ends, which lost 5 bases and 2 bases, there was a span of 5 bases. The germline V gene has CDR1 SGHTA and CDR2 FQGNSA. The DNA for the CDR3 is TGTGCCAGCAGCCTTTTCACAGATACGCAGTATTTT. Protein sequence: CASSLFTDTQYF.

V is TRBV19 and J is TRBJ1-2, with 8 bases identical to TRBD1. The trim removed 5 bases at V and 2 bases at J, leaving 7 bases unmatched. Looked up from germline, CDR1 is LNHDA and CDR2 is SQIVND (reference sequence). The CDR3 extends over 15 amino acids. In DNA, the CDR3 is TGTGCCAGTAGTTCCCCGGGACAGGTGAACTATGGCTACACCTTC. Translated, it gives CASSSPGQVNYGYTF. Variable domain in full (rest from reference TRBV19 and TRBJ1-2): DGGITQSPKYLFRKEGQNVTLSCEQNLNHDAMYWYRQDPGQGLRLIYYSQIVNDFQKGDIAEGYSVSREKKESFPLTVTSAQKNPTAFYLCASSSPGQVNYGYTFGSGTRLTVV.

The rearrangement uses TRBV5-6 and TRBJ1-6; weak D call: TRBD1 (6 bases). Germline V gene sequence: CDR1 SGHDT, CDR2 YYEEEE. Trimming took off 0 bases at V and 8 bases at J, with 21 bases between the two ends. CDR3 length equals 18 residues. The DNA for the CDR3 is TGTGCCAGCAGCTTGGGGGCAGGGGCACGGCGGCTTTATTCACCCCTCCACTTT. Translating it yields CASSLGAGARRLYSPLHF.

This chain links TRBV6-5 with TRBJ1-1, with TRBD1 matching 8 bases. CDR3 length: 14 amino acids. Germline-derived CDR1 and CDR2 are MNHEY and SVGAGI. V shed 5 bases, J shed 7 bases, and the junction held 9 bases outside the gene matches. The DNA for the CDR3 is TGTGCCAGCAGTAAAAGGGGGACAGGTCTTGAAGCTTTCTTT. Translation: CASSKRGTGLEAFF.